The TCR beta chain described here comes from a study of response to subunit inactivated influenza vaccine. Study-wide results and caveats: Only a handful of new T cells, the authors suggested, are recruited with each seasonal influenza vaccination.

This clonotype was picked up many times. What it recognizes is unknown. TCRdb recomputed calls from the RT-PCR reads with MiXCR, one row per CDR3 protein. The sample contains 150,000 to 200,000 distinct CDR3 sequences, roughly a tenth of which appear only once. Germline lookup yields CDR1 MNHEY and CDR2 SVGAGI. This CDR3 region has 16 residues. V was clipped by 2 bases and J by 0 bases; unmatched bases: 5. This clonotype was obtained from a man in his fifties who received an inactivated influenza vaccine. This chain joins TRBV6-5 and TRBJ2-7; 9 bases align to TRBD1. This sample comprised non-naive T cells sorted from PBMCs, obtained about 6 weeks after vaccination. This chain's CDR3 is CASSYPGQGSSYEQYF. The DNA for the CDR3 is TGTGCCAGCAGTTACCCTGGACAGGGGAGCTCCTACGAGCAGTACTTC.